Below, 27 T cell receptor beta chains from the same sample are listed, as sequenced in a study of shared clonotypes between healthy human individuals. Method: immunoSEQ multiplex PCR; TCRdb's copy keeps in-frame clones and lacks some. The sample has some 1 million clones, more than 65% seen once. The sequenced material came from memory CD4+ T cells sorted from blood. Subset given: CD45RA-negative fraction. Receptors were obtained from a young man in good health.

This clone was observed a few times. The chain has TRBV15 and TRBJ2-2, with a tentative D call TRBD1 (6 bases). V was pared by 5 bases and J by 1 base, with 11 bases between. CDR1 is LNHNV, CDR2 YYDKDF, per germline (reference sequence). This CDR3 contains 15 residues. CDR3 sequence reads: CATSLYRENTGELFF. The CDR3 DNA follows: TGTGCCACCAGCCTTTACAGGGAGAACACCGGGGAGCTGTTTTTT.

The CDR3 reads CASSSGTAASEAFF. The CDR3 coding sequence is TGTGCCAGCAGCTCCGGGACAGCCGCTTCTGAAGCTTTCTTT. J is TRBJ1-1 and V is TRBV7-6; TRBD1 agrees at 7 bases. Germline V gives CDR1 SGHVS, CDR2 FNYEAQ. J lost 6 bases, V lost 4 bases, and 8 bases had no gene match. This CDR3 is 14 amino acids long.

The chain uses TRBV6-1 and TRBJ2-2, with a tentative D call TRBD1 (5 bases). Trimming stripped 6 bases from V and 5 bases from J, with 13 bases between. Germline CDR1 MNHNS, CDR2 SASEGT. The CDR3 has 14 amino acids. DNA of the CDR3: TGTGCCAGCAGGGGGCAGGCCCAAACCGGGGAGCTGTTTTTT. Translated: CASRGQAQTGELFF.

The chain has TRBV5-6 and TRBJ1-1; D gene ambiguous. In germline, CDR1 is SGHDT, CDR2 YYEEEE. CDR3 length equals 16 residues. Trimming pared 2 bases from V and 1 base from J, leaving 15 bases between. CDR3 DNA sequence: TGTGCCAGCAGCTTTCGTTCGTACAGCCAGAACACTGAAGCTTTCTTT. Protein: CASSFRSYSQNTEAFF.

The rearrangement links TRBV5-1 to TRBJ2-3; 12 bases match TRBD2. J gave up 1 base and V 3 bases, and 3 bases lay outside the gene matches. In germline, CDR1 is SGHRS, CDR2 YFSETQ. CDR3 length equals 16 residues. The CDR3 coding sequence is TGCGCCAGCAGCTGGACTAGCGGGAAGGGCACAGATACGCAGTATTTT. Residues: CASSWTSGKGTDTQYF.

In regard to this clone: Other DNA sequences in the sample encode the same CDR3. The CDR3: CSVAPGGEQYF. CDR3 nucleotides: TGCAGCGTGGCCCCAGGGGGCGAGCAGTACTTC. The chain links TRBV29-1 to TRBJ2-5; 7 bases fit TRBD1. The DNA end is more similar to TRBJ2-7, so the J call may be wrong. Germline CDR1 and CDR2: SQVTM and ANQGSEA. The CDR3 extends over 11 amino acids.

V is TRBV6-5 and J is TRBJ2-7, with a weak D call TRBD1 (7 bases). V lost 6 bases and J lost 9, with 24 bases in between. The CDR3 contains 15 residues. Germline values: CDR1 MNHEY, CDR2 SVGAGI. The CDR3 region is CASSQIRDSTGGQYF. In DNA, the CDR3 is TGTGCCAGCAGCCAAATACGGGACAGCACCGGGGGGCAGTACTTC.

The gene calls are TRBV6-5 and TRBJ1-2; perhaps TRBD1 as D (5 bases). The CDR3 consists of 14 residues. Per the germline V gene, CDR1 is MNHEY and CDR2 is SVGAGI. Trimming shortened V by 6 bases and J by 2 bases, and 13 bases separated the two germline ends. The CDR3 loop reads CASSGTVENYGYTF. The CDR3 coding sequence is TGTGCCAGCAGCGGGACGGTGGAAAACTATGGCTACACCTTC.

The V call is TRBV5-8, the J call TRBJ1-6, with D unclear. The V end was cut by 4 bases, the J end by 13 bases, with 12 bases between. CDR3 length equals 12 residues. The germline V gene encodes CDR1 SGHTS and CDR2 YDEGEE. CDR3 protein: CASSPPPGPLHF. The CDR3 DNA sequence: TGTGCCAGCAGCCCTCCTCCGGGGCCCCTCCACTTT.

This clone has just one count. The rearrangement links TRBV7-9 to TRBJ1-2; D gene ambiguous. Trimming shortened V by 5 bases and J by 7 bases, and 17 bases separated the two germline ends. CDR1 and CDR2 (germline): SEHNR, FQNEAQ (reference sequence). The CDR3 sequence is 14 residues long. The CDR3 DNA sequence: TGTGCCAGCAGCGGGGAATGGCTTGTAAGTGGCTACACCTTC. Amino acid sequence: CASSGEWLVSGYTF.

The chain links TRBV18 to TRBJ1-1; tentative D call: TRBD1 (5 bases). The CDR3 spans 13 residues. Per germline, CDR1 KGHSH and CDR2 LQKENI. The V gene lost 0 bases and the J gene lost 11 bases, with 13 bases spanning the gap. The CDR3, as DNA: TGTGCCAGCTCACCACCGATCAGGGAGGAGGCTTTCTTT. This gives the protein CASSPPIREEAFF.

Concerning this clone itself: Given a much more abundant clone one base away, this may be a read error. This rearrangement joins TRBV28 to TRBJ2-7; the D is unclear. The germline V and J ends were trimmed by 8 bases and 1 base, with 3 bases remaining between them. Per the germline V gene, CDR1 is MDHEN and CDR2 is SYDVKM. The CDR3 is made up of 10 amino acids. The CDR3 reads CASGSYEQYF. CDR3 DNA: TGTGCCAGCGGTTCCTACGAGCAGTACTTC.

The chain couples TRBV20-1 to TRBJ1-5, with D possibly matching TRBD1 (5 bases). This CDR3 is 10 amino acids long. Germline assignment: CDR1 DFQATT and CDR2 SNEGSKA (reference sequence). CDR3 bases: TGCAGGCAGGGTTTTCAGCCCCAGCATTTT. Translating gives CRQGFQPQHF.

The chain has TRBV30 and TRBJ2-4; no firm D call. The CDR3 spans 12 residues. Germline CDR1 reads GTSNPN; CDR2 reads SVGIG (reference sequence). V lost 0 bases, J lost 10 bases, and 10 bases lay in between. The CDR3 sequence is CAWSVDGLIQYF. CDR3 bases: TGTGCCTGGAGTGTCGACGGCTTAATTCAGTACTTC.

This clone has more than one count but fewer than ten. As DNA, the CDR3 is TGTGCCAGCAGCTATCGGACAGGGGCGAACACCGGGGAGCTGTTTTTT. As protein: CASSYRTGANTGELFF. The gene calls are TRBV11-2 and TRBJ2-2; 9 bases map to TRBD1. J lost 0 bases, V lost 4 bases, and 3 bases had no gene match. The CDR3 sequence is 16 residues long. Germline V gene lookup returns CDR1 SGHAT and CDR2 FQNNGV. Full variable domain (remainder filled in from reference TRBV11-2 and TRBJ2-2): EAGVAQSPRYKIIEKRQSVAFWCNPISGHATLYWYQQILGQGPKLLIQFQNNGVVDDSQLPKDRFSAERLKGVDSTLKIQPAKLEDSAVYLCASSYRTGANTGELFFGEGSRLTVL.

This CDR3 reads CASSPLGETQYF. CDR3 coding DNA: TGTGCCAGCAGCCCGCTCGGGGAGACCCAGTACTTC. This chain connects TRBV7-9 to TRBJ2-5; D not resolved. Germline CDR1 and CDR2: SEHNR and FQNEAQ (reference sequence). The CDR3 runs 12 residues. Trimming took off 5 bases at V and 5 bases at J, with 9 bases between the two ends.

The V gene is TRBV6-1, the J gene TRBJ2-7; D is undetermined. Trimming took off 7 bases at V and 6 bases at J, with 7 bases between the two ends. The CDR3 spans 10 residues. Germline CDR1 is MNHNS and CDR2 is SASEGT. CDR3 protein: CASNWGEQYF. DNA for the CDR3: TGTGCCAGCAATTGGGGCGAGCAGTACTTC.

The CDR3 loop reads CASSATGTPYGYTF. The CDR3 DNA reads TGTGCCAGTAGTGCCACCGGGACACCTTATGGCTACACCTTC. This rearrangement joins TRBV19 to TRBJ1-2; tentative D call: TRBD1 (6 bases). V was pared by 5 bases and J by 5 bases, with 15 bases between. Germline lookup yields CDR1 LNHDA and CDR2 SQIVND (reference sequence). The CDR3 length is 14 residues.

The chain carries TRBV2 and TRBJ2-7, with 9 nucleotides matching TRBD1. Germline V gives CDR1 SNHLY, CDR2 FYNNEI. Unmatched junction bases numbered 2, after V lost 10 bases and J lost 1 base. This CDR3 spans 12 amino acids. In DNA, the CDR3 is TGTGCCAACGGACAGGGGTCCTACGAGCAGTACTTC. Its translation is CANGQGSYEQYF.

The J gene is TRBJ1-4, the V gene TRBV6-1, with D perhaps TRBD1 (6 bases). The CDR3 extends over 13 amino acids. Per the germline V gene, CDR1 is MNHNS and CDR2 is SASEGT. Trimming removed 6 bases at V and 3 bases at J, with 8 bases between. The CDR3 DNA sequence: TGTGCCAGCAGGTCAGGGGCTAATGAAAAACTGTTTTTT. It codes for CASRSGANEKLFF.

V and J are TRBV2 and TRBJ1-4; D not certain. V lost 4 bases, J lost 3 bases, and 12 bases lay in between. Germline CDR1 SNHLY, CDR2 FYNNEI. The CDR3 is 15 amino acids. The CDR3 here is CASSVDRFSNEKLFF. The CDR3 bases are TGTGCCAGCAGTGTAGATCGGTTTTCTAATGAAAAACTGTTTTTT. The whole variable domain, filled in from reference TRBV2 and TRBJ1-4, reads EPEVTQTPSHQVTQMGQEVILRCVPISNHLYFYWYRQILGQKVEFLVSFYNNEISEKSEIFDDQFSVERPDGSNFTLKIRSTKLEDSAMYFCASSVDRFSNEKLFFGSGTQLSVL.

The V call is TRBV6-1, the J call TRBJ2-7; 9 bases map to TRBD1. J lost 4 bases, V lost 7 bases, and 5 bases had no gene match. The CDR3 has 13 amino acids. CDR1 is MNHNS, CDR2 SASEGT, per germline. For the CDR3, the DNA is TGTGCCAGCATGACAGGGGGGATGTACGAGCAGTACTTC. Residues: CASMTGGMYEQYF.

The rearrangement links TRBV6-5 to TRBJ2-6; D gene uncertain. Per germline, CDR1 MNHEY and CDR2 SVGAGI. This CDR3 region has 13 residues. Trimming stripped 6 bases from V and 4 bases from J, with 7 bases between. The CDR3 protein is CASRTDGANVLTF. CDR3 nucleotide sequence: TGTGCCAGCAGGACGGACGGGGCCAACGTCCTGACTTTC.

With respect to this clone: Its ends do not fully match the called genes, so a read error is possible. This chain connects TRBV20-1 to TRBJ1-2; D is uncertain. CDR1 DFQATT and CDR2 SNEGSKA come from the germline V gene (reference sequence). The CDR3 loop spans 11 amino acids. The CDR3 region is CSALDGHLAFF. The DNA for the CDR3 is TGCAGTGCTCTGGACGGCCACCTTGCCTTTTTC.

The V gene is TRBV30, the J gene TRBJ2-7; tentative D call: TRBD2 (6 bases). This CDR3 has 13 amino acids. Germline V gives CDR1 GTSNPN, CDR2 SVGIG (reference sequence). The V end was cut by 8 bases, the J end by 3 bases, with 17 bases between. The CDR3 sequence: CAGAQRRGYEQYF. DNA of the CDR3: TGTGCCGGAGCCCAGCGGAGGGGCTACGAGCAGTACTTC.

This chain uses TRBV19 with TRBJ1-5, with 7 bases identical to TRBD1. The V gene's germline CDR1 is LNHDA and CDR2 SQIVND (reference sequence). Germline trimming cut 2 bases from V and 6 bases from J; bases unmatched to any gene: 7. The CDR3 extends over 15 amino acids. CDR3 in DNA: TGTGCCAGTAGTATATCTCGACAGGGAGGTCAGCCCCAGCATTTT. Translating it yields CASSISRQGGQPQHF.

This clone was seen more than once but under ten times. The rearrangement links TRBV10-3 to TRBJ1-1; TRBD1 matches 7 bases. Germline V gene data show CDR1 as ENHRY and CDR2 as SYGVKD. The trim removed 7 bases at V and 2 bases at J, leaving 7 bases unmatched. There are 14 residues in the CDR3. CDR3 sequence: CAITRTGSNTEAFF. DNA for the CDR3: TGTGCCATCACTAGGACAGGATCCAACACTGAAGCTTTCTTT.